This T cell receptor beta chain was identified during a study of cytomegalovirus exposure and HLA in healthy donors. Study context: Clustering assigned about 80% of the roughly 430 genotyped donors to the Caucasian-associated ancestry cluster. General study points: There were several of the most significant clusters that appeared linked to common viral pathogens in a later analysis. The study listed about 150 cytomegalovirus-associated TCR beta chains. What a later analysis reportedly showed was that an Asian-associated ancestry cluster had fewer N-insertions than the roughly 670-donor mean.

A multiplex PCR was run with 60 Vbeta primers and 13 Jbeta primers. The method was immunoSEQ multiplex PCR; TCRdb's version includes in-frame clones alone and lacks a portion of them. Of about 88,000 clones listed, around 70% are singletons. The sample holds a few counts of this clone. Its antigen is currently unknown. The sequenced sample consisted of PBMCs. The receptor was derived from a man aged 45-60 years in good health and CMV-seronegative.

CDR3 in amino acids: CASSDRKIGTDTQYF. The DNA of the CDR3 is TGTGCCAGCAGCGACAGGAAGATTGGCACAGATACGCAGTATTTT. The genes are TRBV28 and TRBJ2-3; D perhaps matches TRBD1 (6 bases). With 6 bases removed from V and 1 base from J, the gap between germline ends came to 14 bases. The CDR3 loop spans 15 amino acids. Looked up from germline, CDR1 is MDHEN and CDR2 is SYDVKM.